These 7 T cell receptor beta chains were sequenced from one sample in a study of blood T cell repertoires in COVID-19. Sequencing was performed with immunoSEQ multiplex PCR; in TCRdb, only in-frame clones are kept and a portion is missing. The data contain about 210,000 clones, 75% to 85% of them seen just once; the ten biggest clones take up 3.5% to 4.5%. Sequenced material: PBMCs or T cells enriched from blood (not recorded which). These receptors originate from a man in his thirties or forties with acute COVID-19.

Of note for this clone: The sample has other DNA sequences that encode this CDR3 too. The chain links TRBV6-5 to TRBJ1-1; the D gene is possibly TRBD1 (6 bases). V gave up 6 bases and J gave up 2 bases, with 10 bases separating them. This CDR3 is built from 13 residues. Germline values: CDR1 MNHEY, CDR2 SVGAGI. The CDR3 loop is CASRDRSNTEAFF. The DNA for the CDR3 is TGTGCCAGCAGAGACAGGTCTAACACTGAAGCTTTCTTT.

This sequence joins TRBV10-3 and TRBJ1-2; unclear D gene. This CDR3 is 13 amino acids long. V shed 2 bases and J shed 5 bases, with 9 bases lying between them. CDR1 is ENHRY, CDR2 SYGVKD, per germline. The CDR3 protein is CAISENSQYGYTF. The CDR3 DNA is TGTGCCATCAGTGAGAATTCCCAATATGGCTACACCTTC.

The table lists this clone with a count of one. V is TRBV2 and J is TRBJ2-7, with D perhaps TRBD2 (6 bases). The V end lost 8 bases, the J end lost 4 bases, and 12 bases lay between the germline ends. The germline gives CDR1 SNHLY, CDR2 FYNNEI. CDR3 size: 12 residues. The CDR3 protein is CASRREAYEQYF. The CDR3, as DNA: TGTGCCAGCCGAAGGGAGGCTTACGAGCAGTACTTC. The variable domain in full, with the rest retrieved from reference TRBV2 and TRBJ2-7, is EPEVTQTPSHQVTQMGQEVILRCVPISNHLYFYWYRQILGQKVEFLVSFYNNEISEKSEIFDDQFSVERPDGSNFTLKIRSTKLEDSAMYFCASRREAYEQYFGPGTRLTVT.

The J gene is TRBJ1-2, the V gene TRBV9; D perhaps matches TRBD1 (6 bases). V was cut by 3 bases and J by 7 bases, with 16 bases left in between. The CDR3 runs to 14 residues. Per the germline V gene, CDR1 is SGDLS and CDR2 is YYNGEE. This chain's CDR3 is CASSAWGGTSGYTF. The CDR3 DNA is TGTGCCAGCAGCGCCTGGGGGGGGACAAGTGGCTACACCTTC.

This chain joins TRBV19 and TRBJ1-1; maybe TRBD1 (6 bases). Germline V gene sequence: CDR1 LNHDA, CDR2 SQIVND (reference sequence). With 6 bases removed from V and 4 bases from J, the gap between germline ends came to 9 bases. The CDR3 is 12 residues long. In DNA form, the CDR3 reads TGTGCCAGTAGGGCAGGGGCCACTGAAGCTTTCTTT. Protein product: CASRAGATEAFF. Full variable domain (rest looked up from reference TRBV19 and TRBJ1-1): DGGITQSPKYLFRKEGQNVTLSCEQNLNHDAMYWYRQDPGQGLRLIYYSQIVNDFQKGDIAEGYSVSREKKESFPLTVTSAQKNPTAFYLCASRAGATEAFFGQGTRLTVV.

The CDR3 sequence: CASRTGRGSPGNTIYF. In DNA, the CDR3 is TGTGCCAGTAGGACCGGCCGGGGATCACCTGGAAACACCATATATTTT. The J gene is TRBJ1-3, the V gene TRBV19; no reliable D call. The V gene lost 6 bases and the J gene lost 2 bases, with 17 bases spanning the gap. The germline V gene has CDR1 LNHDA and CDR2 SQIVND (reference sequence). The CDR3 totals 16 residues.

This chain connects TRBV30 to TRBJ1-5, with D possibly TRBD1 on 6 matching bases. Germline V gene sequence: CDR1 GTSNPN, CDR2 SVGIG (reference sequence). The CDR3 contains 14 residues. Trimming cost V 1 base and J 2 bases, with 9 bases left between them. CDR3 in amino acids: CAWSARGGNQPQHF. CDR3 nucleotides: TGTGCCTGGAGTGCCAGGGGAGGCAATCAGCCCCAGCATTTT. Supplemented by reference TRBV30 and TRBJ1-5, the full variable domain reads SQTIHQWPATLVQPVGSPLSLECTVEGTSNPNLYWYRQAAGRGLQLLFYSVGIGQISSEVPQNLSASRPQDRQFILSSKKLLLSDSGFYLCAWSARGGNQPQHFGDGTRLSIL.